These T cell receptor beta chains were read from a single sample in a study of cytomegalovirus exposure and HLA in healthy donors. Repertoires were generated with immunoSEQ multiplex PCR, while TCRdb's copy carries only in-frame clones and drops some. The table includes roughly 160,000 clones, 80% detected once. Sequencing was carried out using PBMCs. The receptors here all came from a young man in good health and CMV-seropositive. CDR3s include the opening cysteine and the closing phenylalanine or tryptophan. Size tells how often a clone was seen (once, few, many) or the class of an expanded clone, and some rows leave it out.

clone_size v_call cdr3_aa
. TRBV4-2 CASSQATGAYEQYF
. TRBV29-1 CSVCPTHSTDTQYF
. TRBV4-2 CASSQAGADTQYF
. TRBV5-1 CASSLASQGANTGELFF
. TRBV30 CAWSEFSGRTDTQYF
. TRBV6-6 CASNPPSDSNQPQHF
. TRBV30 CAWSHAGGGYTF
. TRBV5-6 CASSYKQGAKSYNEQFF
. TRBV7-2 CASTMGGGPGYGYTF
. TRBV6-5 CASRDSLATEAFF
. TRBV6-5 CASSLAGGGNEQFF
. TRBV30 CAWRMGRGPMNTEAFF
. TRBV27 CASSLIGSAGTEAFF
. TRBV9 CASSVGGASTDTQYF
few TRBV21-1 CASSVSGHYYEQYF
. TRBV6-5 CASSYGLLSSYNEQFF
once TRBV27 CASSIQGAAQPQHF
. TRBV19 CASSPGLAPVYNEQFF
. TRBV11-2 CASSYQTVAKNIQYF
. TRBV6-1 CASSEAGRGSDEQFF
. TRBV10-1 CASSPGLVSYEQYF
. TRBV30 CAWSVRAGPSGTQYF